These 26 T cell receptor beta chains were sequenced from one sample in a study of regulatory T cells in long-lasting Graves disease. Stated time point: persistent/refractory GD, antithyroid drugs over 5 years with positive TRAb. Making the TCR library involved RNA that had been extracted from PBMCs. HTBI primers from iRepertoire and Arm-PCR of CDR3 regions yielded the TCR beta libraries. Each CDR3 protein is one row after TCRdb ran MiXCR on the multiplex PCR reads. The data contain 500,000 to 800,000 distinct CDR3 sequences, 25% to 30% of them singletons. Specimen: peripheral blood mononuclear cells (PBMCs), collected when the disease was refractory, from a patient treated with antithyroid drugs. These receptors originate from a female donor with Graves disease.

In this sample, this clonotype turned up many times. The genes are TRBV2 and TRBJ1-2, with D tentatively TRBD1 (5 bases). The germline CDR1 and CDR2 sequences are SNHLY and FYNNEI. V was cut by 3 bases and J by 4 bases, with 15 bases left in between. The CDR3 is 15 residues long. The CDR3 nucleotides read TGTGCCAGCAGTGAGGGGCCATCCCCCGGCTATGGCTACACCTTC. Translating gives CASSEGPSPGYGYTF.

This clonotype has more than one count but fewer than ten. The chain joins TRBV30 to TRBJ1-1; D is uncertain. Trimming pared 0 bases from V and 1 base from J, leaving 9 bases between. CDR3 length: 14 residues. Germline CDR1 and CDR2: GTSNPN and SVGIG (reference sequence). CDR3 nucleotide sequence: TGTGCCTGGAGTGTAGGCCGCTGGAACACTGAAGCTTTCTTT. It encodes CAWSVGRWNTEAFF.

This chain links TRBV29-1 with TRBJ2-1; D is ambiguous. CDR1 is SQVTM, CDR2 ANQGSEA, per germline. The V gene lost 3 bases and the J gene lost 8 bases, with 11 bases spanning the gap. This CDR3 comprises 12 residues. This chain's CDR3 is CSVDGLVYEQFF. Written as DNA, the CDR3 is TGCAGCGTTGACGGTCTAGTCTATGAGCAGTTCTTC.

In this sample, this clonotype turned up once. The chain recombines TRBV20-1 with TRBJ1-2, with D uncertain. With 1 base removed from V and 2 bases from J, the gap between germline ends came to 17 bases. Germline CDR1 DFQATT, CDR2 SNEGSKA (reference sequence). The CDR3 contains 16 residues. In DNA, the CDR3 is TGCAGTGCTAGAGCCGAGGAAGCGGGCTCCAACTATGGCTACACCTTC. Protein: CSARAEEAGSNYGYTF.

The rearrangement uses TRBV7-2 and TRBJ2-1, with TRBD2 matching over 10 bases. The CDR3 has 15 residues. Losses at the gene ends were 2 bases for V and 7 bases for J; bases not matched to a gene: 5. Germline V gene data show CDR1 as SGHTA and CDR2 as FQGNSA. Here the CDR3 DNA reads TGTGCCAGCAGCTTAAGCGGGAGGGCCGGGAATGAGCAGTTCTTC. It encodes CASSLSGRAGNEQFF.

This chain links TRBV28 with TRBJ1-1, with D possibly matching TRBD1 (6 bases). The V end was cut by 4 bases, the J end by 3 bases, with 12 bases between. CDR1 and CDR2 from the germline V gene are MDHEN and SYDVKM. The CDR3 sequence is 14 residues long. CDR3 protein: CASSWNRGYTEAFF. The DNA for the CDR3 is TGTGCCAGCAGTTGGAATAGGGGGTACACTGAAGCTTTCTTT.

This rearrangement joins TRBV6-2 or TRBV6-3 to TRBJ2-1, with TRBD2 identical over 8 bases. V gave up 6 bases and J gave up 8 bases; unmatched junction bases: 6. This CDR3 has 13 amino acids. In germline, CDR1 is MNHEY, CDR2 SVGEGT. The CDR3 loop is CASRSGGAYEQFF. In DNA, the CDR3 is TGTGCCAGCAGGTCGGGAGGGGCCTATGAGCAGTTCTTC.

The V call is TRBV10-3, the J call TRBJ1-1, with a tentative D call TRBD1 (6 bases). Germline V gene data show CDR1 as ENHRY and CDR2 as SYGVKD. The CDR3 contains 13 residues. V gave up 11 bases and J gave up 0 bases, with 13 bases separating them. This chain's CDR3 is CALRDTMNTEAFF. CDR3 bases: TGTGCCCTACGGGACACCATGAACACTGAAGCTTTCTTT.

The V gene is TRBV20-1, the J gene TRBJ2-7; 9 nucleotides align to TRBD2. The V and J ends lost 6 bases and 5 bases, in that order; junction bases with no gene match: 8. The CDR3 extends over 13 amino acids. CDR1 is DFQATT, CDR2 SNEGSKA, per germline (reference sequence). In DNA form, the CDR3 reads TGCAGTGCCACAGCGGGAGGCAAAGACGAGCAGTACTTC. Its translation: CSATAGGKDEQYF.

The chain combines TRBV6-1 with TRBJ1-5, with 9 positions matching TRBD1. The CDR3 is 19 amino acids. CDR1 and CDR2 from the germline V gene are MNHNS and SASEGT. After removal of 0 bases from V and 0 bases from J, the junction contained 9 bases not matched to a gene. The DNA for the CDR3 is TGTGCCAGCAGTGAAGCGACCGGGACAGGGACTTATAGCAATCAGCCCCAGCATTTT. Its protein product is CASSEATGTGTYSNQPQHF.

V gene TRBV6-1 combines with J gene TRBJ2-5; D call uncertain. V was shortened by 6 bases and J by 2 bases, with 19 bases between the two germline ends. The CDR3 is 16 residues long. The germline V gene has CDR1 MNHNS and CDR2 SASEGT. The CDR3 DNA sequence: TGTGCCAGCAGGGCATGGAAAACGACCGCTCAAGAGACCCAGTACTTC. Translated: CASRAWKTTAQETQYF.

The chain recombines TRBV12-3 or TRBV12-4 with TRBJ1-5; a weak D match, TRBD1 (5 bases). The CDR3 has 15 amino acids. The V end lost 2 bases, the J end lost 12 bases, and 20 bases lay between the germline ends. DNA for the CDR3: TGTGCCAGCAGTTTATCGCAGGGTCACCCGGGTCGCCAGCATTTT. It translates to CASSLSQGHPGRQHF.

The J gene is TRBJ2-7, the V gene TRBV20-1; weak D call: TRBD2 (6 bases). The CDR3 runs to 14 residues. CDR1 DFQATT and CDR2 SNEGSKA come from the germline V gene (reference sequence). V gave up 1 base and J gave up 3 bases, with 13 bases separating them. CDR3 region: CSARAESSGYEQYF. The CDR3 DNA is TGCAGTGCTAGAGCCGAGAGTAGCGGCTACGAGCAGTACTTC.

V and J are TRBV4-1 and TRBJ1-2; no definite D call. V was cut by 1 base and J by 8 bases, with 8 bases left in between. The CDR3 sequence is 12 residues long. Germline V gene lookup returns CDR1 MGHRA and CDR2 YSYEKL. CDR3 in DNA: TGCGCCAGCAGCCAAGGGGAGGCCGGCTACACCTTC. Residues: CASSQGEAGYTF.

Points on this clonotype: This sequence may be a read error, since a much larger clone differs from it by one base. The rearrangement joins TRBV30 to TRBJ1-1; D is unclear. The V gene lost 5 bases and the J gene lost 1 base, with 11 bases spanning the gap. Germline CDR1 GTSNPN, CDR2 SVGIG (reference sequence). This CDR3 has 13 residues. The CDR3 is CAWDRTTNTEAFF. For the CDR3, the DNA is TGTGCCTGGGATCGGACGACGAACACTGAAGCTTTCTTT.

The chain links TRBV7-9 to TRBJ2-7, with D tentatively TRBD2 (5 bases). The V end was cut by 3 bases, the J end by 3 bases, with 15 bases between. Germline CDR1 and CDR2: SEHNR and FQNEAQ (reference sequence). The CDR3 is made up of 15 amino acids. CDR3 DNA: TGTGCCAGCAGCTTGAACACGGGATTGGGCTACGAGCAGTACTTC. Amino acids: CASSLNTGLGYEQYF.

This chain connects TRBV7-9 to TRBJ2-7; D gene unclear. This CDR3 is 14 amino acids long. V gave up 5 bases and J gave up 1 base, with 12 bases separating them. Germline V gene sequence: CDR1 SEHNR, CDR2 FQNEAQ (reference sequence). The CDR3: CASSPQSVSYEQYF. CDR3 in DNA: TGTGCCAGCAGCCCCCAAAGCGTGTCCTACGAGCAGTACTTC.

This rearrangement joins TRBV30 to TRBJ2-7; the match to TRBD1 covers 9 bases. V lost 3 bases to trimming and J lost 2 bases; unmatched junction nucleotides: 8. Germline V gene data show CDR1 as GTSNPN and CDR2 as SVGIG (reference sequence). The CDR3 has 15 residues. CDR3 coding DNA: TGTGCCTGGAGAGAGCCGGGACAGGGCACCTACGAGCAGTACTTC. It specifies CAWREPGQGTYEQYF.

This chain links TRBV10-2 with TRBJ2-3; 14 bases agree with TRBD2. CDR3 length equals 16 residues. The V segment lost 3 bases and the J segment 6 bases; nucleotides outside the gene matches: 5. Germline V gene data show CDR1 as WSHSY and CDR2 as SAAADI. CDR3 nucleotide sequence: TGCGCCAGCAGTGACCCCCGGACTAGCGGGGGGGATACGCAGTATTTT. Translating it yields CASSDPRTSGGDTQYF.

This clonotype has more than one count but fewer than ten. The chain has TRBV20-1 and TRBJ2-7; D is ambiguous. CDR1 is DFQATT, CDR2 SNEGSKA, per germline (reference sequence). Trimming removed 1 base from V and 0 bases from J, with 10 bases in between. This CDR3 spans 14 amino acids. Here the CDR3 DNA reads TGCAGTGCTAGAGCGGGCGGAAACTCCTACGAGCAGTACTTC. Translation: CSARAGGNSYEQYF.

The gene calls are TRBV9 and TRBJ2-5; 8 positions match TRBD1. The germline V gene encodes CDR1 SGDLS and CDR2 YYNGEE. With 4 bases clipped from V and 4 bases from J, the junction kept 9 bases outside the gene matches. The CDR3 is made up of 15 amino acids. CDR3 loop: CASSSGQGTGETQYF. The DNA for the CDR3 is TGTGCCAGCAGCTCTGGACAGGGAACAGGAGAGACCCAGTACTTC.

This clonotype was observed a handful of times. This chain links TRBV5-6 with TRBJ1-3, with 7 bases fitting TRBD1. CDR1 and CDR2 (germline): SGHDT, YYEEEE. With 2 bases clipped from V and 0 bases from J, the junction kept 5 bases outside the gene matches. This CDR3 comprises 16 residues. CDR3 nucleotides: TGTGCCAGCAGCTTACCCGGGACAGTCTCTGGAAACACCATATATTTT. Translating gives CASSLPGTVSGNTIYF.

Many counts were recorded for this clonotype. The chain links TRBV6-1 to TRBJ2-7; D not certain. Germline V gene lookup returns CDR1 MNHNS and CDR2 SASEGT. Trimming pared 2 bases from V and 2 bases from J, leaving 10 bases between. The CDR3 consists of 14 residues. CDR3 DNA sequence: TGTGCCAGCAGTGAATTCAGACTTCCCTACGAGCAGTACTTC. Translated: CASSEFRLPYEQYF.

This chain links TRBV19 with TRBJ2-7; D perhaps matches TRBD2 (5 bases). The germline CDR1 and CDR2 sequences are LNHDA and SQIVND (reference sequence). Trimming removed 7 bases from V and 7 bases from J, with 14 bases in between. This CDR3 region has 12 residues. The CDR3 DNA reads TGTGCCAGTACTGACTACCCGGGGGAGCAGTACTTC. Its protein product is CASTDYPGEQYF.

This clonotype was found a few times. The chain is built from TRBV3-1 and TRBJ2-7, with 12 bases aligning to TRBD1. The CDR3 sequence is 14 residues long. Germline CDR1 is LGHDT and CDR2 is YNNKEL (reference sequence). Unmatched junction bases numbered 4, after V lost 5 bases and J lost 5 bases. DNA of the CDR3: TGTGCCAGCAGCAACCGGGACAGGGGGCACGAGCAGTACTTC. Translating it yields CASSNRDRGHEQYF.

V is TRBV20-1 and J is TRBJ2-6; TRBD2 is a possible D gene (6 bases). Trimming stripped 3 bases from V and 4 bases from J, with 16 bases between. The CDR3 has 16 amino acids. Germline loops: CDR1 DFQATT, CDR2 SNEGSKA (reference sequence). The DNA for the CDR3 is TGCAGTGCTAGGGACTTAGGGGAGGTGGGGGCCAACGTCCTGACTTTC. Residues: CSARDLGEVGANVLTF.